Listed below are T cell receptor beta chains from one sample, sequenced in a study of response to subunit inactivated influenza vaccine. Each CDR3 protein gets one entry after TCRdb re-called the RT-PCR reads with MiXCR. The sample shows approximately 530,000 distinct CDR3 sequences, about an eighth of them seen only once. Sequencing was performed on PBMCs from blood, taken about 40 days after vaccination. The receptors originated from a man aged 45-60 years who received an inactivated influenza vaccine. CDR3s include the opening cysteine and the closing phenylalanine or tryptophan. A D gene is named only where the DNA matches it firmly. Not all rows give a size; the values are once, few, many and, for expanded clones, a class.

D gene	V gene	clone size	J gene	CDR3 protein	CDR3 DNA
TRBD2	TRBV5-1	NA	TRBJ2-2	CASGVIAGDPGELFF	TGCGCCAGCGGAGTAATAGCGGGAGATCCCGGGGAGCTGTTTTTT
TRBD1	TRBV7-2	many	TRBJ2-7	CASSSRTGDYEQYF	TGTGCCAGCAGCTCCCGGACAGGGGACTACGAGCAGTACTTC
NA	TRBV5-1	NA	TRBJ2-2	CASSRDNPNTGELFF	TGCGCCAGCAGCCGGGACAATCCGAACACCGGGGAGCTGTTTTTT
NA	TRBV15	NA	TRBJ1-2	CATSRANYGYTF	TGTGCCACCAGCAGAGCTAACTATGGCTACACCTTC
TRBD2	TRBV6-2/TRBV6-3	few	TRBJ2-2	CASGTINTGELFF	TGTGCCAGCGGGACTATAAACACCGGGGAGCTGTTTTTT
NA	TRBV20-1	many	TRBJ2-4	CSPVGGLAKNIQYF	TGCAGCCCAGTGGGAGGATTAGCCAAAAACATTCAGTACTTC
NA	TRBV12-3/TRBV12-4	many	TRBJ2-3	CASSLAGSGTDTQYF	TGTGCCAGCAGTTTAGCAGGGTCTGGCACAGATACGCAGTATTTT
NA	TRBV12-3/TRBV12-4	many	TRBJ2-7	CASSLAGFTYEQYF	TGTGCCAGCAGTTTAGCAGGGTTTACCTACGAGCAGTACTTC
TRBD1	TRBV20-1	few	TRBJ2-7	CSASGGTGTYEQYF	TGCAGTGCTAGTGGGGGGACAGGGACCTACGAGCAGTACTTC
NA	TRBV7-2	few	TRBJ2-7	CASSLLLDSYEQYF	TGTGCCAGCAGCTTGTTATTAGACTCCTACGAGCAGTACTTC
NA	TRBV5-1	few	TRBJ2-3	CASSGGTTSTDTQYF	TGCGCCAGCAGCGGGGGGACCACTAGCACAGATACGCAGTATTTT
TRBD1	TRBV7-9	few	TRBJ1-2	CASSLGRQGGYGYTF	TGTGCCAGCAGCTTAGGCCGACAGGGGGGCTATGGCTACACCTTC
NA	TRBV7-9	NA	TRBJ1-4	CASSTRQGGEKLFF	TGTGCCAGCAGCACGCGTCAGGGCGGCGAAAAACTGTTTTTT
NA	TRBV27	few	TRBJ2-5	CASSLWAGGRGETQYF	TGTGCCAGCAGTTTATGGGCAGGCGGGCGGGGAGAGACCCAGTACTTC
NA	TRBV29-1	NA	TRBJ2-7	CSAGTYGEQYF	TGCAGCGCCGGGACCTACGGCGAGCAGTACTTC
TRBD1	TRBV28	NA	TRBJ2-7	CASTHRQGNNEQYF	TGTGCCAGCACCCACAGACAGGGGAATAACGAGCAGTACTTC
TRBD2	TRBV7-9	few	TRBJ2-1	CASTPRGGGYNEQFF	TGTGCCAGCACCCCGCGTGGCGGGGGTTACAATGAGCAGTTCTTC
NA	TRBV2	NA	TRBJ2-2	CASSEFVGHTGELFF	TGTGCCAGCAGTGAATTCGTGGGGCACACCGGGGAGCTGTTTTTT
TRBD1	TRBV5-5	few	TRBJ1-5	CASSPGTVFQPQHF	TGTGCCAGCAGCCCAGGGACAGTTTTTCAGCCCCAGCATTTT
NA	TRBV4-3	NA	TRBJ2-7	CASSQDHVGDSNYEQYF	TGCGCCAGCAGCCAAGACCACGTTGGGGATTCAAACTACGAGCAGTACTTC
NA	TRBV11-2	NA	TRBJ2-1	CASSLSGTRYNEQFF	TGTGCCAGCAGCCTAAGTGGTACCCGATACAATGAGCAGTTCTTC
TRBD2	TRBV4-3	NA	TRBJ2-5	CASSQVREGTQYF	TGCGCCAGCAGCCAAGTCCGGGAGGGGACCCAGTACTTC
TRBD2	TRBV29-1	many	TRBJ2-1	CSVEPHQRDRNEQFF	TGCAGCGTTGAACCCCATCAGCGGGATAGGAATGAGCAGTTCTTC